This TCR beta chain originates from a study of shared clonotypes between healthy human individuals (TCRdb year 2020). Background on the whole study: A few men and two women, aged 18 to 49 years, made up the cohort. For each donor, CD4 naive and CD4 memory were each run on three plates, CD8 naive on two plates, and CD8 memory on one plate. To estimate repertoire size and how much clonotypes are shared between individuals, the study performed deep sequencing of blood TCR repertoires from roughly five healthy adults. Different laboratories and diverse techniques were used to prepare libraries and sequence TCR repertoires, to increase sequencing depth and limit assay-specific biases. Per donor, leukapheresis produced somewhere between about 0.85 and 10 billion PBMCs.

The donors were healthy, HIV-negative adults with no recently reported acute infections or vaccinations. Every donor was a Caucasian adult residing in Nashville, Tennessee, USA. CD4+ T cells were enriched by magnetic negative selection, after which naive cells were positively selected on CD45RA and the negative fraction was taken as the memory subset. Blood was obtained by leukapheresis, after which PBMCs were separated by Ficoll-Histopaque density gradient centrifugation and cryopreserved in liquid nitrogen vapor phase. Analytical flow cytometry was used to check the purity and quantity of every magnetically sorted T cell population. From each sorted fraction, genomic DNA was isolated and quantified by UV absorbance on a Nanodrop 2000c. Study-level results and caveats: Pairwise subsampling led to the expectation that sequencing depth would affect the degree of clonotype sharing among donors. Naive subsets generally had larger estimated clonotype richness than memory subsets. Sampling was restricted to blood, and TCR repertoires in tissues likely differ from the TCR repertoires found in blood. Clonotypes shared by all four sorted-subset donors showed higher generation probabilities than non-shared clonotypes. When four donors were compared, the shared fraction of clonotypes was 5% to 6.5% for naive CD4, less than 4% for naive CD8, roughly 2.5% for memory CD4, and 0.35% to 0.4% for memory CD8. The small number of donors limited the genetic and exposure-history diversity represented. Incomplete sequencing was indicated by rarefaction of sorted-subset datasets, despite the large sequencing depth.

Of note for this clone: Its antigen remains undetermined. No qualities accompany the bases; no much larger clone lies one base away.

The CDR3, cysteine through phenylalanine, is 16 amino acids long. The entry retains the CDR3 DNA only, 48 bases that are in frame from base 1. CDR1 and CDR2, looked up from the germline V gene, are LGHNT and FRNRAP. V loses 0 bases of germline sequence and J loses 5 bases, and the interval between the two ends is 16 bases. Using the deep immunoSEQ assay, TCR CDR3 regions were amplified from genomic DNA by multiplex PCR. For each cell subset, the extracted genomic DNA was distributed evenly across all wells of several immunoSEQ 96-well plates, and each plate served as one replicate. For sorted subsets, 200 to 250 ng genomic DNA, equal to tens of thousands of T cell genomes, was loaded into each replicate PCR. The purified libraries were quantified using a Qubit 3.0 fluorometer, sized with a Bioanalyzer 2100, and then quantified again using the KAPA Library Quantification kit. Every immunoSEQ 96-well plate was sequenced on a dedicated single-read 150-cycle Illumina NextSeq 550 flow cell. Regarding the original processing steps: The immunoSEQ output contained only junctional sequences without quality scores, so filtering could not match that applied to full-length reads. Sequences were annotated with PyIR, a Python wrapper for IgBLAST v1.9, and V/J genes and CDR3 were assigned using IMGT germline references. Reads were filtered out if the reads had weak V/J assignments (E-value above 1e-6), no CDR3, stop codons, out-of-frame junctions, or ambiguous translated residues. A V3J clonotype was defined by an identical inferred V gene, J gene, and CDR3 amino acid sequence. To compute the percentage overlap between repertoires, the number of shared unique clonotypes was divided by the size of the smaller repertoire. Repertoire richness was assessed with RTK rarefaction, the Chao1 estimator, and Recon v2.1 estimates of unobserved clonotypes. OLGA was used to compute generation probabilities for all TCRbeta clonotypes that the gDNA method yielded from a handful of donors. TCRdb re-hosts the immuneACCESS table, in-frame sequences only. Its copies lack some clones; in the studies checked, an unresolved V gene accounts for under half of them, and the cause for the rest is not known. V, J and clone size derive from that table, while D and trimming were established from the DNA sequence. Across this sample there are under 1,100,000 clones, with under 80% seen only once. The biggest ten clones account for approximately 1.5% of the sample.

The receptor comes from a young man in good health. The sequence joins TRBV12-5 to TRBJ2-5; TRBD2 might be the D gene, on 5 matching bases. What was sequenced was memory CD4+ T cells sorted from blood. The sample's cell subset or site, from its label and the paper: CD45RA-negative fraction. For the CDR3, the sequence is CASGLVLGGGMETQYF. The nucleotide sequence reads TGTGCTAGTGGTTTGGTACTTGGAGGCGGTATGGAGACCCAGTACTTC.